This TCR beta chain is drawn from a study of blood T cells in healthy people across ages. The CDR3 spans 16 residues. Germline V gene data show CDR1 as SGHRS and CDR2 as YFSETQ. The V gene lost 0 bases and the J gene lost 0 bases, with 11 bases spanning the gap. PCR was performed a second time for roughly 7 to 12 cycles using a sample-barcoded 5' primer and a J-beta primer mix. MiXCR was run by TCRdb on the 5' RACE reads, yielding one entry per CDR3 protein. Of about 1 million distinct CDR3 sequences listed, 40% to 45% were seen once; the top ten hold about 19%. This receptor was identified in a woman in her sixties or seventies in good health. The J gene is TRBJ2-3, the V gene TRBV5-1; maybe TRBD1 (5 bases). Sequenced: blood. The CDR3 coding sequence is TGCGCCAGCAGCTTGGCCTTGTCAGGGAGCACAGATACGCAGTATTTT. The encoded protein is CASSLALSGSTDTQYF.